The text below deals with one TCR beta chain. Antigen specificity is unknown. The sample originates from a study of OX40 agonist ivuxolimab in advanced cancers. Study in general: At roughly 80% male, the cohort had a mean age of approximately 60 years, ranging from about 20 to 79.

Study-wide points: No determination was made of the antigen specificity of the expanded peripheral T cells.

The method was immunoSEQ multiplex PCR; TCRdb's version includes in-frame clones alone and lacks a portion of them. The sample holds some 40,000 clones, roughly nine tenths seen once. The germline gives CDR1 MNHNS, CDR2 SASEGT. The V segment lost 3 bases and the J segment 10 bases; nucleotides outside the gene matches: 9. The CDR3 covers 15 residues. The chain links TRBV6-1 to TRBJ2-1; 10 positions agree with TRBD2. This receptor was obtained from an adult with an advanced solid tumor such as melanoma, head and neck, liver or kidney cancer. Source: CD4+ or CD8+ T cells sorted from blood, taken in a trial of the OX40 agonist ivuxolimab. CDR3 loop: CASSDSPTSGYEQFF. CDR3 nucleotides: TGTGCCAGCAGTGATTCTCCGACTAGCGGGTACGAGCAGTTCTTC.